A selection of T cell receptor beta chains follows, all from one sample in a study of T cells in Graves' hyperthyroidism and ophthalmopathy. MiXCR, run by TCRdb on the multiplex PCR reads, gives a single entry per CDR3 protein. The sample contains fewer than 350,000 distinct CDR3 sequences, 13% of which appear only once. The sequenced sample consisted of blood. Receptors originate from a woman under 40 with Graves' hyperthyroidism that later progressed to Graves' ophthalmopathy. Both conserved end residues are part of each CDR3. The order of the fields is CDR3 DNA, CDR3 protein, D gene, J gene, V gene, clone size. D genes are given only for firm matches. Size values are once, few and many counts, or a class for expanded clones, and some rows have none.

TGTGCCAGCAGCACAGGACTAGCGGGAGCTTATGAGCAGTTCTTC,CASSTGLAGAYEQFF,TRBD2,TRBJ2-1,TRBV3-1,many
TGTGCCAGCAGCTTTGCGACCTCCTACGAGCAGTACTTC,CASSFATSYEQYF,-,TRBJ2-7,TRBV7-2,many
TGTGCCAGCCAGAGCGTGGGGGAGCTGTTTTTT,CASQSVGELFF,-,TRBJ2-2,TRBV27,few
TGTGCCAGCAGTTTAGGTACTAGCGGGAAGGATGAGCAGTTCTTC,CASSLGTSGKDEQFF,TRBD2,TRBJ2-1,TRBV28,many
TGCAGCGTAACCGGACAGGGGGCGGACAATGAGCAGTTCTTC,CSVTGQGADNEQFF,TRBD1,TRBJ2-1,TRBV29-1,many
TGTGCCAGCAGTTTATGGCCTCCCCCGGTGACTAGCGGAGACAATGAGCAGTTCTTC,CASSLWPPPVTSGDNEQFF,TRBD2,TRBJ2-1,TRBV27,many
TGTGCCAGCAGTTACAGTAGCGTAGCCGGAGCTTTCTTT,CASSYSSVAGAFF,-,TRBJ1-1,TRBV6-5,many
TGCAGTGCTAGGGGTGGACTAGCGGGAGGGCCGCGTAATGAGCAGTTCTTC,CSARGGLAGGPRNEQFF,TRBD2,TRBJ2-1,TRBV20-1,-
TGCGCCAGCAGCCAAGATGCCCTAGCCAGTCAAAGCATTCAGTACTTC,CASSQDALASQSIQYF,-,TRBJ2-4,TRBV4-3,-
TGTGCCAGCAGCTACTCTGTGGGAACGGCCCAGCATTTT,CASSYSVGTAQHF,-,TRBJ1-5,TRBV7-2,many
TGCGCCAGCAGCAACCCCCCTGGTGTCCCACTAGTAACCTCCTACGAGCAGTACTTC,CASSNPPGVPLVTSYEQYF,-,TRBJ2-7,TRBV4-1,many
TGCAGCGTGGACCCCGGAGGTGCTGGAAACACCATATATTTT,CSVDPGGAGNTIYF,-,TRBJ1-3,TRBV29-1,-
TGCAGTGCTAGGGGAGACACCCAAGAGACCCAGTACTTC,CSARGDTQETQYF,-,TRBJ2-5,TRBV20-1,many
TGCGCCAGCAGCCCCCTCGGGTCAGGTCACACCGGGGAGCTGTTTTTT,CASSPLGSGHTGELFF,-,TRBJ2-2,TRBV5-1,-
TGTGCCAGCAGCGTAGAGTTATCCCGCGCGGATGAGCAGTTCTTC,CASSVELSRADEQFF,-,TRBJ2-1,TRBV9,-
TGCGCCAGCAGCGGGGAGGCCACTGAAGCTTTCTTT,CASSGEATEAFF,-,TRBJ1-1,TRBV4-3,-
TGTGCCAGCAGCTTAGAGGGACGGACTTTCAATCAGCCCCAGCATTTT,CASSLEGRTFNQPQHF,-,TRBJ1-5,TRBV7-8,many
TGTGCCAGCAGCTTCCGGCGGACGAACACCGGGGAGCTGTTTTTT,CASSFRRTNTGELFF,-,TRBJ2-2,TRBV7-8,-